Below, 32 T cell receptor beta chains from the same sample are listed, as sequenced in a study of PD-1 blockade in classical Hodgkin lymphoma. Profiling relied on immunoSEQ multiplex PCR, and the TCRdb table lists in-frame clones only, not all of them. In the table there are about 97,000 clones, 80% to 85% of which are singletons. Each patient relapsed following autologous stem cell transplantation, and prior brentuximab vedotin exposure differed. Sequencing used peripheral blood mononuclear cells (PBMCs), obtained at baseline. The receptors were sampled from a human donor with classical Hodgkin lymphoma.

This rearrangement joins TRBV7-2 to TRBJ2-1; TRBD2 matches 9 bases. Unmatched junction bases numbered 3, after V lost 0 bases and J lost 3 bases. This CDR3 has 16 amino acids. Germline loops: CDR1 SGHTA, CDR2 FQGNSA. The CDR3: CASSLAGSGGYNEQFF. The CDR3 DNA sequence: TGTGCCAGCAGCTTAGCGGGTAGCGGGGGCTACAATGAGCAGTTCTTC.

This sequence joins TRBV18 and TRBJ2-3, with a possible D match to TRBD2 (6 bases). Germline loops: CDR1 KGHSH, CDR2 LQKENI. CDR3 length equals 13 residues. V was shortened by 6 bases and J by 5 bases, with 12 bases between the two germline ends. The CDR3 loop is CASSSAGGDTQYF. CDR3 in DNA: TGTGCCAGCTCCTCGGCCGGGGGAGATACGCAGTATTTT.

Only a few counts were recorded for this clone. The rearrangement joins TRBV14 to TRBJ2-1, with 8 positions matching TRBD2. Germline values: CDR1 SGHDN, CDR2 FVKESK. The CDR3 covers 15 residues. The V gene end was trimmed by 0 bases and the J gene end by 15 bases; junction bases not matched to a gene: 13. The CDR3 protein is CASSQDHRALAGSFF. The CDR3 DNA sequence: TGTGCCAGCAGCCAAGACCATAGGGCGCTAGCGGGCTCGTTCTTC.

This clone was counted between two and nine times. The chain recombines TRBV19 with TRBJ2-3, with 9 bases lining up with TRBD2. The CDR3 length is 17 residues. V gave up 2 bases and J gave up 2 bases; unmatched junction bases: 8. Per the germline V gene, CDR1 is LNHDA and CDR2 is SQIVND (reference sequence). CDR3 nucleotides: TGTGCCAGTAGTATAATGGGTAGCGGGAGTTTCACAGATACGCAGTATTTT. Protein product: CASSIMGSGSFTDTQYF.

The V gene is TRBV5-6, the J gene TRBJ2-3, with D possibly being TRBD2 (5 bases). The ends were cut back, 0 bases at V and 0 bases at J, with 8 bases in the middle. This CDR3 is 15 amino acids long. Germline lookup yields CDR1 SGHDT and CDR2 YYEEEE. This CDR3 reads CASSLGLASTDTQYF. For the CDR3, the DNA is TGTGCCAGCAGCTTGGGCCTAGCTAGCACAGATACGCAGTATTTT.

This clone was recorded a few times. This chain's CDR3 is CASSSPPKGSYNEQFF. The CDR3 nucleotides read TGTGCCAGCAGTTCCCCTCCTAAAGGGTCCTACAATGAGCAGTTCTTC. This rearrangement joins TRBV27 to TRBJ2-1, with D uncertain. Trimming shortened V by 4 bases and J by 1 base, and 14 bases separated the two germline ends. Per germline, CDR1 MNHEY and CDR2 SMNVEV (reference sequence). The CDR3 extends over 16 amino acids.

The J gene is TRBJ2-7, the V gene TRBV5-4; TRBD2 agrees at 8 bases. Germline CDR1 and CDR2: SGHNT and YYREEE (reference sequence). This CDR3 has 17 residues. The ends lost 1 base at V and 5 bases at J; junction bases unmatched: 14. The CDR3 nucleotides read TGTGCCAGCAGCTTGCGGTTAGCGGGGCCGTCTGACCACGAGCAGTACTTC. It yields the protein CASSLRLAGPSDHEQYF.

CDR3 DNA: TGCAGCGTTGCGGGAGGGGGGAACATTCAGTACTTC. It codes for CSVAGGGNIQYF. The rearrangement uses TRBV29-1 and TRBJ2-4, with 8 bases that match TRBD2. V gave up 4 bases and J gave up 7 bases; unmatched junction bases: 3. Germline values: CDR1 SQVTM, CDR2 ANQGSEA. The CDR3 has 12 amino acids.

This chain connects TRBV7-3 to TRBJ1-1; maybe TRBD1 (5 bases). V was clipped by 5 bases and J by 0 bases, with 13 bases between them. The CDR3 sequence is 15 residues long. Germline V lookup: CDR1 SGHTA, CDR2 FQGTGA. This CDR3 is CASSLRGPMNTEAFF. CDR3 nucleotides: TGTGCCAGCAGCCTCCGGGGCCCTATGAACACTGAAGCTTTCTTT.

The rearrangement uses TRBV7-2 and TRBJ2-1; D uncertain. Trimming removed 7 bases at V and 6 bases at J, with 16 bases between. CDR3 length equals 14 residues. The germline V gene has CDR1 SGHTA and CDR2 FQGNSA. The DNA for the CDR3 is TGTGCCAGCACCGATAGAGCCAGAGTCAATGAGCAGTTCTTC. It specifies CASTDRARVNEQFF.

The chain combines TRBV10-1 with TRBJ2-1; possibly TRBD1 or TRBD2 for D (5 bases each). V was clipped by 8 bases and J by 7 bases, with 18 bases between them. Per the germline V gene, CDR1 is WNHNN and CDR2 is SYGVQD (reference sequence). The CDR3 is 14 amino acids. CDR3 sequence (DNA): TGCGCCAGCCCGCCGGGACCCATCTGTAATGAGCAGTTCTTC. Protein product: CASPPGPICNEQFF.

The CDR3 DNA reads TGTGCCAGCAGCTCCACCCTAGCGGGGGGAACCTACGAGCAGTACTTC. This gives the protein CASSSTLAGGTYEQYF. The V call is TRBV13, the J call TRBJ2-7; 11 bases fit TRBD2. V shed 4 bases and J 2 bases; nucleotides not matched to a gene: 7. This CDR3 comprises 16 residues. Germline V gene data show CDR1 as PRHDT and CDR2 as FYEKMQ (reference sequence).

Worth noting for this clone: The same CDR3 arises from other DNA sequences in this sample as well. V usage is TRBV11-3 and J usage is TRBJ2-1, with TRBD2 matching over 9 bases. Per the germline V gene, CDR1 is SGHNT and CDR2 is YENEEA. The CDR3 loop spans 15 amino acids. Losses at the gene ends were 5 bases for V and 0 bases for J; bases not matched to a gene: 2. The CDR3, as DNA: TGTGCCAGCAGCCCTAGCGGGACCTCCTACAATGAGCAGTTCTTC. Amino acids: CASSPSGTSYNEQFF.

This clone occurred once. The chain is built from TRBV2 and TRBJ1-1; tentatively, D is TRBD1 (6 bases). The CDR3 is made up of 16 amino acids. The germline CDR1 and CDR2 sequences are SNHLY and FYNNEI. V gave up 7 bases and J gave up 4 bases, with 22 bases separating them. The CDR3 DNA reads as TGTGCCAGCACGTCTCAAGCAGGGGTAGGTGTCACTGAAGCTTTCTTT. Amino acids: CASTSQAGVGVTEAFF.

This clone was observed at least ten times. V gene TRBV19 combines with J gene TRBJ2-5, with a possible D match to TRBD2 (6 bases). The CDR3 consists of 14 residues. Germline lookup yields CDR1 LNHDA and CDR2 SQIVND (reference sequence). Deletions cut 6 bases from V and 0 bases from J, with 11 bases between. The CDR3 is CASREGLNQETQYF. CDR3 DNA: TGTGCCAGTAGAGAAGGACTAAACCAAGAGACCCAGTACTTC. Using reference TRBV19 and TRBJ2-5 for the parts outside the CDR3, the full variable domain is DGGITQSPKYLFRKEGQNVTLSCEQNLNHDAMYWYRQDPGQGLRLIYYSQIVNDFQKGDIAEGYSVSREKKESFPLTVTSAQKNPTAFYLCASREGLNQETQYFGPGTRLLVL.

This chain uses TRBV10-3 with TRBJ2-3, with 7 bases aligning to TRBD2. V lost 7 bases, J lost 3 bases, and 4 bases stayed unmatched. The germline CDR1 and CDR2 sequences are ENHRY and SYGVKD. The CDR3 runs to 13 residues. This CDR3 is CAIMGGSTDTQYF. CDR3 in DNA: TGTGCCATCATGGGCGGGAGTACAGATACGCAGTATTTT.

The chain links TRBV14 to TRBJ1-2; a weak D match, TRBD1 (5 bases). The V and J ends lost 1 base and 1 base respectively, with 13 bases between them. Germline-derived CDR1 and CDR2 are SGHDN and FVKESK. There are 16 residues in the CDR3. CDR3 region: CASSQVSSRGNYGYTF. CDR3 coding DNA: TGTGCCAGCAGCCAAGTTTCCTCTAGGGGTAACTATGGCTACACCTTC.

The chain links TRBV7-6 to TRBJ2-1; 11 nucleotides match TRBD2. The CDR3 sequence is 16 residues long. Germline V gives CDR1 SGHVS, CDR2 FNYEAQ. After removal of 0 bases from V and 8 bases from J, the junction contained 6 bases not matched to a gene. CDR3 nucleotides: TGTGCCAGCAGCTTAGCAGCACTAGCGGGAGTGTATGAGCAGTTCTTC. This encodes CASSLAALAGVYEQFF.

CDR3 sequence: CASTQWPGSTLAKNIQYF. In DNA, the CDR3 is TGTGCCAGCACCCAATGGCCGGGTTCGACCTTAGCCAAAAACATTCAGTACTTC. This chain uses TRBV7-2 with TRBJ2-4; D gene unclear. Looked up from germline, CDR1 is SGHTA and CDR2 is FQGNSA. The V and J ends lost 7 bases and 0 bases respectively, with 22 bases between them. The CDR3 is 18 amino acids. The full variable domain, its missing parts supplied by reference TRBV7-2 and TRBJ2-4, is GAGVSQSPSNKVTEKGKDVELRCDPISGHTALYWYRQSLGQGLEFLIYFQGNSAPDKSGLPSDRFSAERTGGSVSTLTIQRTQQEDSAVYLCASTQWPGSTLAKNIQYFGAGTRLSVL.

The J gene is TRBJ2-5, the V gene TRBV7-2; no firm D call. Germline loops: CDR1 SGHTA, CDR2 FQGNSA. With 3 bases removed from V and 11 bases from J, the gap between germline ends came to 10 bases. The CDR3 extends over 11 amino acids. CDR3 nucleotide sequence: TGTGCCAGCAGCTTCCAGCGTGAGCAGTACTTC. Residues: CASSFQREQYF. Drawing the rest from reference TRBV7-2 and TRBJ2-5, the complete variable domain is GAGVSQSPSNKVTEKGKDVELRCDPISGHTALYWYRQSLGQGLEFLIYFQGNSAPDKSGLPSDRFSAERTGGSVSTLTIQRTQQEDSAVYLCASSFQREQYFGPGTRLLVL.

The genes are TRBV5-4 and TRBJ1-2; TRBD1 agrees at 10 bases. Germline lookup yields CDR1 SGHNT and CDR2 YYREEE (reference sequence). V shed 0 bases and J 6 bases; nucleotides not matched to a gene: 8. There are 16 residues in the CDR3. CDR3 sequence reads: CASSLDGTGEADGYTF. The CDR3 bases are TGTGCCAGCAGCTTGGACGGGACAGGGGAAGCGGATGGCTACACCTTC. Full variable domain (missing parts from reference TRBV5-4 and TRBJ1-2): ETGVTQSPTHLIKTRGQQVTLRCSSQSGHNTVSWYQQALGQGPQFIFQYYREEENGRGNFPPRFSGLQFPNYSSELNVNALELDDSALYLCASSLDGTGEADGYTFGSGTRLTVV.

CDR3 nucleotides: TGTGCCAGCAGCGTAAACGACGACAGGGCATATGGCTACACCTTC. This gives the protein CASSVNDDRAYGYTF. This sequence joins TRBV9 and TRBJ1-2; 7 bases agree with TRBD1. The CDR3 length is 15 residues. Germline CDR1 reads SGDLS; CDR2 reads YYNGEE. Trimming took 1 base from V and 5 from J; bases not matched to a gene: 8.

This clone was picked up a small number of times. The chain combines TRBV5-4 with TRBJ2-3; 7 bases align to TRBD2. J was trimmed by 5 bases and V by 1 base; bases with no gene match: 7. This CDR3 is built from 15 residues. Germline V gene sequence: CDR1 SGHNT, CDR2 YYREEE (reference sequence). The CDR3 sequence is CASSLTSDPRDTQYF. CDR3 in DNA: TGTGCCAGCAGCTTGACTAGCGATCCTCGAGATACGCAGTATTTT.

The V gene is TRBV10-3, the J gene TRBJ1-2; a weak D match, TRBD1 (5 bases). The length of the CDR3 is 15 residues. Germline CDR1 and CDR2: ENHRY and SYGVKD. V lost 4 bases to trimming and J lost 0 bases, with 12 bases between them. The CDR3 reads CAISVDRGANYGYTF. CDR3 nucleotide sequence: TGTGCCATCAGTGTTGACAGAGGGGCTAACTATGGCTACACCTTC.

The genes are TRBV9 and TRBJ2-1; 8 bases fit TRBD1. The CDR3 is 14 amino acids. Unmatched junction bases numbered 7, after V lost 7 bases and J lost 4 bases. Per the germline V gene, CDR1 is SGDLS and CDR2 is YYNGEE. The CDR3 sequence is CASGSGGLYNEQFF. DNA for the CDR3: TGTGCCAGCGGTTCAGGGGGCCTATACAATGAGCAGTTCTTC. Together with reference TRBV9 and TRBJ2-1, the CDR3 gives the full variable domain: DSGVTQTPKHLITATGQRVTLRCSPRSGDLSVYWYQQSLDQGLQFLIQYYNGEERAKGNILERFSAQQFPDLHSELNLSSLELGDSALYFCASGSGGLYNEQFFGPGTRLTVL.

The CDR3 DNA is TGTGCCAGCAGGCGTGACAGGGTCGACACTGAAGCTTTCTTT. Protein product: CASRRDRVDTEAFF. This chain joins TRBV6-5 and TRBJ1-1, with 7 positions matching TRBD1. Germline V gene data show CDR1 as MNHEY and CDR2 as SVGAGI. This CDR3 region has 14 residues. After removal of 6 bases from V and 3 bases from J, the junction contained 7 bases not matched to a gene.

This clone occurred a few times. V usage is TRBV6-5 and J usage is TRBJ1-1; D not certain. Germline V lookup: CDR1 MNHEY, CDR2 SVGAGI. CDR3 length: 11 amino acids. CDR3 nucleotide sequence: TGTGCTGCGGCGGGGAACACTGAAGCTTTCTTT. It yields the protein CAAAGNTEAFF.

This clone has only one observation. The chain recombines TRBV9 with TRBJ2-1; 15 bases line up with TRBD2. J was trimmed by 4 bases and V by 4 bases; bases with no gene match: 12. The CDR3 runs 19 residues. Per the germline V gene, CDR1 is SGDLS and CDR2 is YYNGEE. Written as DNA, the CDR3 is TGTGCCAGCAGCCCCCGGACTAGCGGGAGGGCCCTCGTTTACAATGAGCAGTTCTTC. Residues: CASSPRTSGRALVYNEQFF.

The chain combines TRBV7-6 with TRBJ2-2; no reliable D call. Germline assignment: CDR1 SGHVS and CDR2 FNYEAQ. V dropped 0 bases and J dropped 5 bases, with 7 bases sitting between them. This CDR3 has 14 amino acids. This chain's CDR3 is CASSLAPSTGELFF. Written as DNA, the CDR3 is TGTGCCAGCAGCTTAGCCCCTTCTACCGGGGAGCTGTTTTTT.

This clone showed up just a few times. V usage is TRBV27 and J usage is TRBJ2-7; weak D call: TRBD2 (6 bases). CDR1 and CDR2 (germline): MNHEY, SMNVEV (reference sequence). V gave up 0 bases and J gave up 5 bases, with 11 bases separating them. This CDR3 comprises 14 residues. This CDR3 is CASSLSKGGDEQYF. CDR3 DNA: TGTGCCAGCAGTTTATCGAAGGGAGGTGACGAGCAGTACTTC.

V usage is TRBV19 and J usage is TRBJ1-1, with 9 bases that match TRBD1. Germline V lookup: CDR1 LNHDA, CDR2 SQIVND (reference sequence). The CDR3 covers 15 residues. Unmatched junction bases numbered 9, after V lost 6 bases and J lost 4 bases. The CDR3 nucleotides read TGTGCCAGTAGGCTACAGGGGGCGCGTATCACTGAAGCTTTCTTT. The encoded protein is CASRLQGARITEAFF.

This chain joins TRBV5-1 and TRBJ2-2; 9 positions agree with TRBD1. This CDR3 is built from 16 residues. Per the germline V gene, CDR1 is SGHRS and CDR2 is YFSETQ. J gave up 2 bases and V 6 bases, and 8 bases lay outside the gene matches. CDR3 sequence: CASKDRGPSNTGELFF. For the CDR3, the DNA is TGCGCCAGCAAGGACAGGGGCCCCTCAAACACCGGGGAGCTGTTTTTT.